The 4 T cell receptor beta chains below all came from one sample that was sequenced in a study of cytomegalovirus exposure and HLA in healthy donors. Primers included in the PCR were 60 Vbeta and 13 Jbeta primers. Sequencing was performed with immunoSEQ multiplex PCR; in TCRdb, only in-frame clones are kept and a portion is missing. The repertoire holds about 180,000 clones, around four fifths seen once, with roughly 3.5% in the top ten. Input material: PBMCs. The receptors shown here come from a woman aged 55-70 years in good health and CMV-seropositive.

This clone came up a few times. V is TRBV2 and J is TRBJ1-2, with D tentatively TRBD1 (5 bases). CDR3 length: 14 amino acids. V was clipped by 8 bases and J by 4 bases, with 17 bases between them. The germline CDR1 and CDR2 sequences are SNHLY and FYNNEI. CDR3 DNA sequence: TGTGCCAGCTGCTATCAGACAGCCCCCTATGGCTACACCTTC. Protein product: CASCYQTAPYGYTF.

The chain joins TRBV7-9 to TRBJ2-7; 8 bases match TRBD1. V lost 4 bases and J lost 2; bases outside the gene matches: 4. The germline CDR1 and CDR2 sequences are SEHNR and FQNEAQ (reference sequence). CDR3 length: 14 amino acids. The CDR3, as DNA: TGTGCCAGCAGCTCCGGACAGGGACCCTACGAGCAGTACTTC. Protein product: CASSSGQGPYEQYF.

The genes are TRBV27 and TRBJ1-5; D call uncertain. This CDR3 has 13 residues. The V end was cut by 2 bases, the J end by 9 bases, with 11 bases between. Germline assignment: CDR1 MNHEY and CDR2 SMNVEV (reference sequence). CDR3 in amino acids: CASSLVLSGPQHF. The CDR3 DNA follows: TGTGCCAGCAGTTTAGTACTATCGGGGCCCCAGCATTTT.

The CDR3 DNA sequence: TGTGCCAGCGTTTACAGGGAATCGAGCACTGAAGCTTTCTTT. As protein: CASVYRESSTEAFF. The genes are TRBV19 and TRBJ1-1; TRBD1 might be the D (6 bases). CDR1 and CDR2 from the germline V gene are LNHDA and SQIVND (reference sequence). The CDR3 is made up of 14 amino acids. V lost 9 bases and J 4 bases, leaving 18 bases between the germline ends.